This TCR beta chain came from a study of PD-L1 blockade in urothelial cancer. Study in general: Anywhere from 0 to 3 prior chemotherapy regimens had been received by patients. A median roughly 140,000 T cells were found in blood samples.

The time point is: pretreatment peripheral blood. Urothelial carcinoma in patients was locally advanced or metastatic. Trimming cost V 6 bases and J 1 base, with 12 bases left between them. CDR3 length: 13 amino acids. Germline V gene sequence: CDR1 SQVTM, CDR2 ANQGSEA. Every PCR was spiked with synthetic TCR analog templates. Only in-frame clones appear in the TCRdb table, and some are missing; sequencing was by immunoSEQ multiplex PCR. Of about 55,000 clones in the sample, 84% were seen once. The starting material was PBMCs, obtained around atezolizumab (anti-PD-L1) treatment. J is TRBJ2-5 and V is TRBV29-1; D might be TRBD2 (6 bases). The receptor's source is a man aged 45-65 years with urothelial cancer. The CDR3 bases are TGCAGCGTGGAACTAGCAATCCAAGAGACCCAGTACTTC. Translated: CSVELAIQETQYF.